This T cell receptor beta chain was captured in a study of blood T cell repertoires in COVID-19. TCRdb keeps only in-frame clones here, not all; method: immunoSEQ multiplex PCR. The table lists under 120,000 clones, 75% to 90% of them singletons, with less than 40% in the top ten. Source material: peripheral blood. The receptor comes from an elderly woman with acute or convalescent COVID-19.

The CDR3 DNA sequence: TGTGCCAGCAGTCGCACTAGCGGGCGCTCTGGTGGTTGGCAGTATTTT. It yields the protein CASSRTSGRSGGWQYF. The V and J genes are TRBV6-2 or TRBV6-3 and TRBJ2-3, with 9 bases fitting TRBD2. Germline lookup yields CDR1 MNHEY and CDR2 SVGEGT. Trimming at V came to 5 bases and at J to 11 bases, leaving 17 bases not matched to a gene. The CDR3 is 16 residues long.